This T cell receptor (beta chain) is drawn from a study of blood T cell repertoires in COVID-19. About the study: T cells, B-cell-depleted T cells, or PBMCs provided the cDNA or gDNA that served as material.

Original processing methods: Counts of nucleated cells, estimated from reference gene primer amplification, were obtained. Clones were sequenced by immunoSEQ multiplex PCR, and TCRdb holds only the in-frame ones, with some missing. V and J calls and clone size follow that table, whereas D and trimming were derived from the DNA. Among about 210,000 clones listed, 75% to 90% were seen once. V dropped 4 bases and J dropped 2 bases, with 22 bases sitting between them. CDR1 SGDLS and CDR2 YYNGEE come from the germline V gene. This CDR3 is 18 amino acids long. The sample consisted of PBMCs or T cells enriched from blood (not recorded which). This sequence joins TRBV9 and TRBJ1-5; D is uncertain. The source of this sequence is a man between 25 and 39 years old who had recovered from COVID-19. Here the CDR3 reads CASSLGWATDGRNQPQHF. Here the CDR3 DNA reads TGTGCCAGCAGCTTGGGTTGGGCGACCGATGGTCGCAATCAGCCCCAGCATTTT. Looking up the rest from reference TRBV9 and TRBJ1-5 gives the full variable domain: DSGVTQTPKHLITATGQRVTLRCSPRSGDLSVYWYQQSLDQGLQFLIQYYNGEERAKGNILERFSAQQFPDLHSELNLSSLELGDSALYFCASSLGWATDGRNQPQHFGDGTRLSIL.